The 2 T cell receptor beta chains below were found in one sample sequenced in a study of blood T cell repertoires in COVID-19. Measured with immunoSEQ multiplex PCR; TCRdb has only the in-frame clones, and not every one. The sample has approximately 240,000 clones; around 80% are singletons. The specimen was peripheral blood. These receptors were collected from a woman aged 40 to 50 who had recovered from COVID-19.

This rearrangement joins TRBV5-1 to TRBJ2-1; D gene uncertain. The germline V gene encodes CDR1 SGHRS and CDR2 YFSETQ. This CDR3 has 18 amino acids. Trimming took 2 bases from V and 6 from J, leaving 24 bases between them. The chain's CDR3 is CASSFRSKADFSSNEQFF. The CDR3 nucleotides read TGCGCCAGCAGCTTTCGAAGCAAAGCCGATTTTTCTTCCAATGAGCAGTTCTTC.

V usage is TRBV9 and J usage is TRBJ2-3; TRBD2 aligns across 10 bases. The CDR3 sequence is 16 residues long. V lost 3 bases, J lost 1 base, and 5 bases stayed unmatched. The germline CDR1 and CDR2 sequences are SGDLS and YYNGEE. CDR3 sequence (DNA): TGTGCCAGCAGCGAGCGGGGGGGGCCCGGCACAGATACGCAGTATTTT. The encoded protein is CASSERGGPGTDTQYF.